This TCR beta chain was captured by sequencing in a study of cytomegalovirus exposure and HLA in healthy donors. Per germline, CDR1 MNHEY and CDR2 SVGAGI. The CDR3 has 14 amino acids. V lost 0 bases, J lost 8 bases, and 13 bases lay in between. The PCR made use of 60 Vbeta and 13 Jbeta primers. TCRdb's table, derived via immunoSEQ multiplex PCR, lists solely in-frame clones and lacks some. In the table there are 160,000 or so clones, 80% of which are singletons. The sample taken for sequencing was PBMCs. The gene calls are TRBV6-5 and TRBJ1-2; D unclear. This sequence was found in a man between 18 and 29 years old in good health and CMV-seropositive. The CDR3 reads CASSYSMTREGYTF. The DNA for the CDR3 is TGTGCCAGCAGTTACTCCATGACGCGGGAAGGCTACACCTTC.